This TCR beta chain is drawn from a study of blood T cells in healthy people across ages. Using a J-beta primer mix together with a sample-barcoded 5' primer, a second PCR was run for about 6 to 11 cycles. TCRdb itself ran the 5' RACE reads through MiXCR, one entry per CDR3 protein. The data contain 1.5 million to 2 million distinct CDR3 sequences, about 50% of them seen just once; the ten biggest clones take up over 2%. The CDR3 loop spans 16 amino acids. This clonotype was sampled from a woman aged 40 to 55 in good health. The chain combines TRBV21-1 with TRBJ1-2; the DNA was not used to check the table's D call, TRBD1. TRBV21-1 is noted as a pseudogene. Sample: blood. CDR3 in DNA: TGTGCCTGCAGCAACCGTCAGACAGGGTCCGGCTATGGCTACACCTTC. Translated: CACSNRQTGSGYGYTF.